The source of this T cell receptor (beta chain) is a study of cytomegalovirus exposure and HLA in healthy donors. Clones were read by immunoSEQ multiplex PCR, and TCRdb kept only the in-frame ones, dropping some. The sample gives 150,000 to 200,000 clones, around 86% of which show up once; 2% to 3% is in the top ten. This CDR3 is built from 11 residues. V lost 4 bases, J lost 8 bases, and 8 bases lay in between. Germline V CDR1 and CDR2: SNHLY, FYNNEI. This clone was observed a single time. The clonotype originates from a man aged 18 to 30 in good health and CMV-seropositive. This sequence joins TRBV2 and TRBJ1-1; D call uncertain. The material sequenced was PBMCs. The CDR3 DNA reads as TGTGCCAGCAGTGGGGAGCGGGAAGCTTTCTTT. It is translated as CASSGEREAFF.